Listed below are T cell receptor beta chains from one sample, sequenced in a study of chemoradiotherapy in HPV16-positive cancers. The method was immunoSEQ multiplex PCR; TCRdb's version includes in-frame clones alone and lacks a portion of them. The table has 30,000 to 40,000 clones, roughly 75% seen once. Source: blood, taken from a patient who underwent chemoradiotherapy. These receptors were obtained from a human donor with HPV-associated anogenital cancer. Both conserved end residues are part of each CDR3. Fields, in order: V gene, clone size, J gene, D gene, CDR3 DNA, CDR3 protein. D genes are given only for firm matches. Size tells how often a clone was seen (once, few, many) or the class of an expanded clone, and some rows leave it out.

V gene: TRBV10-3; clone size: .; J gene: TRBJ2-1; D gene: .; CDR3 DNA: TGTGCCATCAGTGTACCCCCGGGGGGCATCGGGAATGAGCAGTTCTTC; CDR3 protein: CAISVPPGGIGNEQFF
V gene: TRBV5-1; clone size: .; J gene: TRBJ1-6; D gene: .; CDR3 DNA: TGCGCCAGCAGTGAGGGAACTAATAATTCACCCCTCCACTTT; CDR3 protein: CASSEGTNNSPLHF
V gene: TRBV11-3; clone size: .; J gene: TRBJ2-1; D gene: .; CDR3 DNA: TGTGCCAGCAGCTCCGAGGGGGGTAATGAGCAGTTCTTC; CDR3 protein: CASSSEGGNEQFF
V gene: TRBV30; clone size: .; J gene: TRBJ2-7; D gene: .; CDR3 DNA: TGTGCCTGGAGTGGTGGACGGAGAGGGTACCACGAGCAGTACTTC; CDR3 protein: CAWSGGRRGYHEQYF
V gene: TRBV19; clone size: .; J gene: TRBJ1-6; D gene: TRBD1; CDR3 DNA: TGTGCCAGTAGTAGTGGGACAGAGTCACCCCTCCACTTT; CDR3 protein: CASSSGTESPLHF
V gene: TRBV29-1; clone size: .; J gene: TRBJ1-2; D gene: .; CDR3 DNA: TGCAGCGCGGGTGACCTGACCTATGGCTACACCTTC; CDR3 protein: CSAGDLTYGYTF
V gene: TRBV7-2; clone size: .; J gene: TRBJ2-1; D gene: .; CDR3 DNA: TGTGCCAGCAGACTTGAAACTGCATACTACAATGAGCAGTTCTTC; CDR3 protein: CASRLETAYYNEQFF
V gene: TRBV11-3; clone size: once; J gene: TRBJ2-2; D gene: TRBD2; CDR3 DNA: TGTGCCAGCAGCTTAGAATTAGCGGGGGCCGGGGAGCTGTTTTTT; CDR3 protein: CASSLELAGAGELFF
V gene: TRBV6-5; clone size: .; J gene: TRBJ2-2; D gene: TRBD1; CDR3 DNA: TGTGCCAGCAGTTACTCGAACAGGGGGCCGCCCGGGGAGCTGTTTTTT; CDR3 protein: CASSYSNRGPPGELFF
V gene: TRBV9; clone size: .; J gene: TRBJ1-4; D gene: .; CDR3 DNA: TGTGCCAGCAGCGTGGGGATAGCAACTAATGAAAAACTGTTTTTT; CDR3 protein: CASSVGIATNEKLFF
V gene: TRBV14; clone size: .; J gene: TRBJ1-6; D gene: .; CDR3 DNA: TGTGCCAGCAGCGATACCCCCTTTATGGGCTATAATTCACCCCTCCACTTT; CDR3 protein: CASSDTPFMGYNSPLHF
V gene: TRBV7-9; clone size: .; J gene: TRBJ2-7; D gene: .; CDR3 DNA: TGTGCCGTCCGATTTGGGAAATTGGCGGACCCCCACGAGCAGTACTTC; CDR3 protein: CAVRFGKLADPHEQYF
V gene: TRBV5-4; clone size: .; J gene: TRBJ2-7; D gene: TRBD1; CDR3 DNA: TGTGCCAGCAGCTTCTCCGGGACAGCCGGCTCCTACGAGCAGTACTTC; CDR3 protein: CASSFSGTAGSYEQYF
V gene: TRBV2; clone size: few; J gene: TRBJ1-2; D gene: .; CDR3 DNA: TGTGCCAGCAGCGATCAGAATTATGGATATGGCTACACCTTC; CDR3 protein: CASSDQNYGYGYTF
V gene: TRBV19; clone size: .; J gene: TRBJ2-7; D gene: .; CDR3 DNA: TGTGCCAGTAGTATTGACCGGATGGGGGAGCAGTACTTC; CDR3 protein: CASSIDRMGEQYF
V gene: TRBV2; clone size: .; J gene: TRBJ1-1; D gene: TRBD1; CDR3 DNA: TGTGCCAGCAGTGCGCAGGGGGTTAGGAACACTGAAGCTTTCTTT; CDR3 protein: CASSAQGVRNTEAFF
V gene: TRBV6-1; clone size: few; J gene: TRBJ1-1; D gene: .; CDR3 DNA: TGTGCCAGCAGTGATGGGGGCGCCGTCGCTGAAGCTTTCTTT; CDR3 protein: CASSDGGAVAEAFF
V gene: TRBV7-9; clone size: .; J gene: TRBJ2-1; D gene: .; CDR3 DNA: TGTGCCAGCAGCCTCAGCTCCTACAATGAGCAGTTCTTC; CDR3 protein: CASSLSSYNEQFF
V gene: TRBV11-2; clone size: few; J gene: TRBJ1-1; D gene: .; CDR3 DNA: TGTGCCAGCAGAACGGACAGGAACACTGAAGCTTTCTTT; CDR3 protein: CASRTDRNTEAFF
V gene: TRBV9; clone size: once; J gene: TRBJ2-7; D gene: TRBD1; CDR3 DNA: TGTGCCAGCAGCGTGGGACAGAATGTCGAGCAGTACTTC; CDR3 protein: CASSVGQNVEQYF
V gene: TRBV4-2; clone size: .; J gene: TRBJ1-3; D gene: .; CDR3 DNA: TGTGCCAGCAGCCAAGAGGGCGGGATCTCTGGAAACACCATATATTTT; CDR3 protein: CASSQEGGISGNTIYF
V gene: TRBV1; clone size: .; J gene: TRBJ1-5; D gene: .; CDR3 DNA: TGCACCAGCAGCCAGCAGGGCGGCGGGTATAGCAATCAGCCCCAGCATTTT; CDR3 protein: CTSSQQGGGYSNQPQHF
V gene: TRBV5-1; clone size: .; J gene: TRBJ1-1; D gene: TRBD1; CDR3 DNA: TGCGCCAGCAGCTGGGGACAGGGGGACACTGAAGCTTTCTTT; CDR3 protein: CASSWGQGDTEAFF
V gene: TRBV5-1; clone size: .; J gene: TRBJ1-5; D gene: .; CDR3 DNA: TGCGCCAGCAGCCCGGACAGTACCAATCAGCCCCAGCATTTT; CDR3 protein: CASSPDSTNQPQHF
V gene: TRBV6-5; clone size: .; J gene: TRBJ1-2; D gene: TRBD1; CDR3 DNA: TGTGCCTCGAAGGGGGCCGGCGGCTATGGCTACACCTTC; CDR3 protein: CASKGAGGYGYTF
V gene: TRBV6-5; clone size: .; J gene: TRBJ1-1; D gene: .; CDR3 DNA: TGTGCCAGCAGTTATAGTGGACAGAGGAACACTGAAGCTTTCTTT; CDR3 protein: CASSYSGQRNTEAFF
V gene: TRBV18; clone size: .; J gene: TRBJ1-3; D gene: .; CDR3 DNA: TGTGCCAGCTCACCGATGACAAACACCATATATTTT; CDR3 protein: CASSPMTNTIYF
V gene: TRBV14; clone size: few; J gene: TRBJ2-5; D gene: .; CDR3 DNA: TGTGCCAGCAGCCAAGTGGAGACCCAGTACTTC; CDR3 protein: CASSQVETQYF
V gene: TRBV4-2; clone size: few; J gene: TRBJ2-3; D gene: .; CDR3 DNA: TGTGCCAGCAGCCTAGGGGTGACAGATACGCAGTATTTT; CDR3 protein: CASSLGVTDTQYF
V gene: TRBV2; clone size: .; J gene: TRBJ2-7; D gene: TRBD1; CDR3 DNA: TGTGCCAGCAGTGGACAGGGGGCATCCTACGAGCAGTACTTC; CDR3 protein: CASSGQGASYEQYF
V gene: TRBV28; clone size: once; J gene: TRBJ1-5; D gene: TRBD1; CDR3 DNA: TGTGCCAGCAGTCTTACAGCAGGGGGTTTTAGCAATCAGCCCCAGCATTTT; CDR3 protein: CASSLTAGGFSNQPQHF
V gene: TRBV7-3; clone size: .; J gene: TRBJ1-5; D gene: .; CDR3 DNA: TGTGCCAGCAGCTTAACGCGCGGGAATCAGCCCCAGCATTTT; CDR3 protein: CASSLTRGNQPQHF
V gene: TRBV7-9; clone size: .; J gene: TRBJ2-1; D gene: TRBD2; CDR3 DNA: TGTGCCAGCAGCCCCGGACTAGCGGGGGGGCCGGTCTACAATGAGCAGTTCTTC; CDR3 protein: CASSPGLAGGPVYNEQFF
V gene: TRBV5-1; clone size: .; J gene: TRBJ1-2; D gene: .; CDR3 DNA: TGCGCCAGCAGTAACCAGGGAAATGGCTACACCTTC; CDR3 protein: CASSNQGNGYTF
V gene: TRBV18; clone size: once; J gene: TRBJ1-5; D gene: .; CDR3 DNA: TGTGCCAGCTCACCACCGGGGGGCACTAATCAGCCCCAGCATTTT; CDR3 protein: CASSPPGGTNQPQHF
V gene: TRBV14; clone size: .; J gene: TRBJ2-5; D gene: TRBD2; CDR3 DNA: TGTGCCAGCAGCCATTATCGAGGGTTGGCTAGCGGATTCCAAGAGACCCAGTACTTC; CDR3 protein: CASSHYRGLASGFQETQYF
V gene: TRBV19; clone size: .; J gene: TRBJ1-1; D gene: TRBD1; CDR3 DNA: TGTGCCAGTAGTATTGGCCTGGGACAGGGTAATTCTGAAGCTTTCTTT; CDR3 protein: CASSIGLGQGNSEAFF
V gene: TRBV6-1; clone size: .; J gene: TRBJ2-7; D gene: .; CDR3 DNA: TGTGCCAGCAGTGCCGGGGCAAACTCCTACGAGCAGTACTTC; CDR3 protein: CASSAGANSYEQYF
V gene: TRBV5-1; clone size: .; J gene: TRBJ2-2; D gene: .; CDR3 DNA: TGCGCCAGCAGGGTGGGGGACACCGGGGAGCTGTTTTTT; CDR3 protein: CASRVGDTGELFF
V gene: TRBV2; clone size: .; J gene: TRBJ1-3; D gene: TRBD1; CDR3 DNA: TGTGCCAGCAGACAGGGGGATTCTGGAAACACCATATATTTT; CDR3 protein: CASRQGDSGNTIYF
V gene: TRBV7-3; clone size: .; J gene: TRBJ1-1; D gene: .; CDR3 DNA: TGTGCCAGCACCTGGGGGGGCGCGGTGAACACTGAAGCTTTCTTT; CDR3 protein: CASTWGGAVNTEAFF
V gene: TRBV9; clone size: .; J gene: TRBJ1-6; D gene: .; CDR3 DNA: TGTGCCAGCAGCGTAGCAGCAGTCACCAATTCACCCCTCCACTTT; CDR3 protein: CASSVAAVTNSPLHF
V gene: TRBV5-5; clone size: .; J gene: TRBJ2-1; D gene: TRBD1; CDR3 DNA: TGTGCCAGCAGCTTGGGGCCTGGGACAGGATCACAGTTCTTC; CDR3 protein: CASSLGPGTGSQFF
V gene: TRBV5-4; clone size: .; J gene: TRBJ2-2; D gene: .; CDR3 DNA: TGTGCCAGCAGCCCCCCTAGACAATCTCACACCGGGGAGCTGTTTTTT; CDR3 protein: CASSPPRQSHTGELFF
V gene: TRBV7-9; clone size: .; J gene: TRBJ2-1; D gene: TRBD2; CDR3 DNA: TGTGCCAGCAGCTCCGGGACTAGAGGGAATGAGCAGTTCTTC; CDR3 protein: CASSSGTRGNEQFF
V gene: TRBV7-8; clone size: .; J gene: TRBJ2-7; D gene: TRBD2; CDR3 DNA: TGTGCCAGCAGCTTAAGGGAGGGGATAGCCTACGAGCAGTACTTC; CDR3 protein: CASSLREGIAYEQYF
V gene: TRBV10-3; clone size: once; J gene: TRBJ2-5; D gene: TRBD2; CDR3 DNA: TGTGCCATCAGACTAGCGGGGGAAGAGACCCAGTACTTC; CDR3 protein: CAIRLAGEETQYF
V gene: TRBV11-1; clone size: once; J gene: TRBJ1-4; D gene: TRBD1; CDR3 DNA: TGTGCCAGCAGCCGAGCCCCGGGACAGCAAAATGAAAAACTGTTTTTT; CDR3 protein: CASSRAPGQQNEKLFF
V gene: TRBV14; clone size: .; J gene: TRBJ2-6; D gene: .; CDR3 DNA: TGTGCCAGCAGCCAGGGATCTCGGGCCAACGTCCTGACTTTC; CDR3 protein: CASSQGSRANVLTF
V gene: TRBV7-2; clone size: few; J gene: TRBJ1-1; D gene: .; CDR3 DNA: TGTGCCAGCAGCTTCCAGCCCCCGGGCAATGGGGCTTTCTTT; CDR3 protein: CASSFQPPGNGAFF
V gene: TRBV6-5; clone size: .; J gene: TRBJ2-1; D gene: .; CDR3 DNA: TGTGCCAGCAGCTCCGTTACAGGGTCGACCAGGATCTTC; CDR3 protein: CASSSVTGSTRIF
V gene: TRBV5-1; clone size: few; J gene: TRBJ1-2; D gene: .; CDR3 DNA: TGCGCCAGCAGCTTGGACGTAGTGTCGTCTGGCTACACCTTC; CDR3 protein: CASSLDVVSSGYTF
V gene: TRBV5-1; clone size: .; J gene: TRBJ2-3; D gene: .; CDR3 DNA: TGCGCCAGCAGCTTGTGGGGGGGCACAGATACGCAGTATTTT; CDR3 protein: CASSLWGGTDTQYF
V gene: TRBV5-4; clone size: .; J gene: TRBJ1-6; D gene: .; CDR3 DNA: TGTGCCAGCAGTTCCTTAAACTCACCCCTCCACTTT; CDR3 protein: CASSSLNSPLHF
V gene: TRBV15; clone size: .; J gene: TRBJ1-1; D gene: .; CDR3 DNA: TGTGCCACCAGCAGAGACCGAAGTAGGGGCGTATTTGGTACTGAAGCTTTCTTT; CDR3 protein: CATSRDRSRGVFGTEAFF